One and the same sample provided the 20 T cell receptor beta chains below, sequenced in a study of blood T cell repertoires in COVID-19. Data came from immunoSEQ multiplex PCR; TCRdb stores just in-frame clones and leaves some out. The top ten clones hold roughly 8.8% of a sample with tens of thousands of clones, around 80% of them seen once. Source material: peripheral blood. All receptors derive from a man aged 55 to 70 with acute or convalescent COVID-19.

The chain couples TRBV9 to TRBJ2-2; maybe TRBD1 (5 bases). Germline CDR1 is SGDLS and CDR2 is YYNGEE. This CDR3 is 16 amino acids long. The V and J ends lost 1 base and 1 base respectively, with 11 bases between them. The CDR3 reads CASSVLDMLNTGELFF. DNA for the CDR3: TGTGCCAGCAGCGTACTGGACATGTTGAACACCGGGGAGCTGTTTTTT.

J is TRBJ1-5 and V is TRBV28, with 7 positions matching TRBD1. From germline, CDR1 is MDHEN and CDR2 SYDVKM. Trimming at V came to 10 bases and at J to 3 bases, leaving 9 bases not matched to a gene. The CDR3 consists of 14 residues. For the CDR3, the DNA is TGTGCCACCCCGGGACAGACCTCCAATCAGCCCCAGCATTTT. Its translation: CATPGQTSNQPQHF.

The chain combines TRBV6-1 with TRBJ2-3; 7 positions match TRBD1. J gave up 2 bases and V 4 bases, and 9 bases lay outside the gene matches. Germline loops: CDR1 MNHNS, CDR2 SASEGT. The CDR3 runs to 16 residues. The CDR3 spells CASSGGRTGYTDTQYF. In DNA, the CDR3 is TGTGCCAGCAGTGGCGGGCGGACAGGATACACAGATACGCAGTATTTT.

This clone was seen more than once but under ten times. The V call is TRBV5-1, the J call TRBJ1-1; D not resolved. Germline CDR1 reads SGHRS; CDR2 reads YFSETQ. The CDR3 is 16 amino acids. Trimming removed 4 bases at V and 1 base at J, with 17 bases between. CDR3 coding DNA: TGCGCCAGCAGCCCGTACCGATTACAGACGAACACTGAAGCTTTCTTT. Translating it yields CASSPYRLQTNTEAFF.

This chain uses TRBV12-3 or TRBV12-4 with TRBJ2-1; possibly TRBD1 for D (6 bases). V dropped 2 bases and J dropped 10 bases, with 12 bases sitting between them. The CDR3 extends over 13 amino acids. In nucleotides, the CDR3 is TGTGCCAGCAGTTTAAACAGGGCCAGGGAGCAGTTCTTC. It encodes CASSLNRAREQFF.

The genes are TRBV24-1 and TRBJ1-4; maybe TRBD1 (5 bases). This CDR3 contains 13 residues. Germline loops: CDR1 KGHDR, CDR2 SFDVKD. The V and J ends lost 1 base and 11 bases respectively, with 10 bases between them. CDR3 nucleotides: TGTGCCACCAGTGATTTAGGGGCGAGCAAACTGTTTTTT. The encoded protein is CATSDLGASKLFF.

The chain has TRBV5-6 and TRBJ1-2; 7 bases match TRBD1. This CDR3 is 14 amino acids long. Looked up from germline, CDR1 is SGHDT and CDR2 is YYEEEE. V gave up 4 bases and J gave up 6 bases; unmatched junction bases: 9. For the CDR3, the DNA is TGTGCCAGCAGCGGACGAGGGACAGCCCATGGCTACACCTTC. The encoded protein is CASSGRGTAHGYTF. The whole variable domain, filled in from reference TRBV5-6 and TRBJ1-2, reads DAGVTQSPTHLIKTRGQQVTLRCSPKSGHDTVSWYQQALGQGPQFIFQYYEEEERQRGNFPDRFSGHQFPNYSSELNVNALLLGDSALYLCASSGRGTAHGYTFGSGTRLTVV.

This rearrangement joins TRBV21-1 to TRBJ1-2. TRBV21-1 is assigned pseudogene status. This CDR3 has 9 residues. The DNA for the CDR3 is TGTGACACGCCGGGAGGCTACACCTTC. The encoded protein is CDTPGGYTF.

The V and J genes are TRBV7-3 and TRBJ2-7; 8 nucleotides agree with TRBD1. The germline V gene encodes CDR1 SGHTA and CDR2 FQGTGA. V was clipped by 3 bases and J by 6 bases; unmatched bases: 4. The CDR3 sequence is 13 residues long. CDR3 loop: CASSLTGAGEQYF. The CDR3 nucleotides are TGTGCCAGCAGCTTGACAGGGGCTGGCGAGCAGTACTTC.

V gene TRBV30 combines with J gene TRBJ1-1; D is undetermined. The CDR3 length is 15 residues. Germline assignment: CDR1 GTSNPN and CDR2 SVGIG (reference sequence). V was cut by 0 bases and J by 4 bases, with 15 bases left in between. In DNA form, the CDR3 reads TGTGCCTGGAGTGTAATTTCTGAGGGATCCACTGAAGCTTTCTTT. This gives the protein CAWSVISEGSTEAFF.

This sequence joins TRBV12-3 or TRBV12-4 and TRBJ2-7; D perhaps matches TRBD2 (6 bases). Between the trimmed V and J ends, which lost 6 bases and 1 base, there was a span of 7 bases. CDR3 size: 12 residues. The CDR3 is CASSRESYEQYF. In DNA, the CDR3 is TGTGCCAGCAGCCGGGAGTCCTACGAGCAGTACTTC.

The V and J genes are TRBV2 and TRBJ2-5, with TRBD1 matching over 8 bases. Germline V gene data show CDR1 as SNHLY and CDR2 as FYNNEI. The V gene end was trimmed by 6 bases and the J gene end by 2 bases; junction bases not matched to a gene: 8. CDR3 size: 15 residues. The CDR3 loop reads CASSVFTGGQETQYF. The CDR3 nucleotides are TGTGCCAGCAGCGTCTTCACAGGGGGTCAAGAGACCCAGTACTTC.

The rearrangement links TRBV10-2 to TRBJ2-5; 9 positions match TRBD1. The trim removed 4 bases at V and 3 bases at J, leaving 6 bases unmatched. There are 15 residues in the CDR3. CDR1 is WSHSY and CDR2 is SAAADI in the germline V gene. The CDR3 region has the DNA TGCGCCAGCAGTGTACAGGGGGCTACCAAAGAGACCCAGTACTTC. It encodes CASSVQGATKETQYF.

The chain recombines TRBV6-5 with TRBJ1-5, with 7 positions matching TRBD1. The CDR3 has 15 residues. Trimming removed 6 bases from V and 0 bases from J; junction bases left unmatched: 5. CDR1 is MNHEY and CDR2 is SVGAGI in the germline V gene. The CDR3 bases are TGTGCCAGCAGCCCAGGGGGGCTTAGCAATCAGCCCCAGCATTTT. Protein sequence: CASSPGGLSNQPQHF.

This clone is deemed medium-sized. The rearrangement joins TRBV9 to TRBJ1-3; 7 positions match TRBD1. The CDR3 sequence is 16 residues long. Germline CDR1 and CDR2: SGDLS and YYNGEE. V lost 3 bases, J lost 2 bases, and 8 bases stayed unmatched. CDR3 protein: CASSAGQEQPGNTIYF. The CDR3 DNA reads TGTGCCAGCAGCGCCGGACAGGAACAACCTGGAAACACCATATATTTT.

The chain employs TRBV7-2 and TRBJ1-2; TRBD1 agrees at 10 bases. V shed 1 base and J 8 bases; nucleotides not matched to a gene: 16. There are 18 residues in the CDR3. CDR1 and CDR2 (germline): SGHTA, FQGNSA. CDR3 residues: CASSLDTGTGVGLGGYTF. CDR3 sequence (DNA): TGTGCCAGCAGCTTAGATACCGGGACAGGGGTAGGATTAGGGGGCTACACCTTC.

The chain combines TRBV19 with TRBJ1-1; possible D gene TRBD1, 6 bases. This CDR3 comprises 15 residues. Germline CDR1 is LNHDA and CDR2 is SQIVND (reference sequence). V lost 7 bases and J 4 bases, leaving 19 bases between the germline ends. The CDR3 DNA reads TGTGCCAGTAATCCCCGGTCCAGGGGCATCACTGAAGCTTTCTTT. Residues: CASNPRSRGITEAFF.

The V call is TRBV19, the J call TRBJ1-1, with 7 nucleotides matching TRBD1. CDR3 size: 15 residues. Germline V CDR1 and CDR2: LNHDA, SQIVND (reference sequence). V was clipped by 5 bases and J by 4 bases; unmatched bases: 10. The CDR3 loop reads CASSQQGKGGTEAFF. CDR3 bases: TGTGCCAGTAGTCAACAGGGGAAGGGGGGCACTGAAGCTTTCTTT.

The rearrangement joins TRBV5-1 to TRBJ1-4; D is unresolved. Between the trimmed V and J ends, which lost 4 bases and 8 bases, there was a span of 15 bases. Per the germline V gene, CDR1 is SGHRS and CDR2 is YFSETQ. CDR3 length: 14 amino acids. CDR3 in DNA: TGCGCCAGCAGCCCTCGGGGAGGTCGCGAAAAACTGTTTTTT. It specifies CASSPRGGREKLFF.

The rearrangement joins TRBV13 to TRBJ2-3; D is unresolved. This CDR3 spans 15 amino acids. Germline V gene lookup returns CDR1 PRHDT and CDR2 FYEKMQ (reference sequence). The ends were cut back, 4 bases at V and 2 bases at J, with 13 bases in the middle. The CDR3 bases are TGTGCCAGCAGCTACCGGGTTTCAAACACAGATACGCAGTATTTT. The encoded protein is CASSYRVSNTDTQYF.